This T cell receptor beta chain emerged from a study of CD8+ T cells in alopecia areata. Turning to the study itself: Scoring treated patients' severity relied on the percentage of scalp area affected.

In its sample, this clone was seen a few times. Extracted from the samples, RNA was reverse transcribed into cDNA to serve as the sequencing template. TCRdb keeps only in-frame clones here, not all; method: immunoSEQ multiplex PCR. The sample lists roughly 250,000 clones, 45% to 70% seen once, with 0.75% to 0.95% in the top ten. The CDR3 runs 14 residues. Trimming cost V 8 bases and J 6 bases; bases outside gene matches: 11. Looked up from germline, CDR1 is SQVTM and CDR2 is ANQGSEA. Described treatment: oral pan-JAK inhibitor, 5-10 mg twice daily. The sequenced sample was CD4+ T cells sorted from blood, obtained around week 54, from a patient treated with tofacitinib. The sequence came from a human donor with alopecia areata. The gene calls are TRBV29-1 and TRBJ2-3; 10 bases are a match to TRBD2. CDR3 in DNA: TGCAGCATAACTAGCGGGACCACAGTGGATACGCAGTATTTT. It specifies CSITSGTTVDTQYF.